The clone carrying this TCR beta chain was picked up a small number of times. This CDR3 is built from 15 residues. V was clipped by 2 bases and J by 7 bases, with 16 bases between them. Germline CDR1 and CDR2: SGHKS and YYEKEE (reference sequence). One entry per CDR3 protein results from TCRdb running MiXCR on the 5' RACE reads. This sample carries about 400,000 distinct CDR3 sequences, around 10% of them seen once, and the ten largest clones take more than 15%. This record comes from a study of T cells after yellow fever vaccination. This chain joins TRBV5-5 and TRBJ2-1, with D uncertain. The specimen was PBMCs, collected on the day of the first yellow fever vaccination. The source of this sequence is a man in his late teens or twenties who received the YFV17D yellow fever vaccine. CDR3 loop: CASSFGGDSRNEQFF. DNA for the CDR3: TGTGCCAGCAGCTTTGGCGGCGATTCGAGGAATGAGCAGTTCTTC.